This T cell receptor (beta chain) was retrieved from a study of blood T cells in healthy people across ages. Notes on the study in general: PBMCs were not sorted, which prevented a conclusive comparison of naive versus antigen-experienced cells. Long-lived donors carried more naive CD4+ cells and greater diversity than aged donors.

Primed by a sample-barcoded 5' primer and a J-beta primer mix, a second PCR proceeded for about 6 to 11 cycles. Each of the cDNA molecules was tagged by a template-switch adaptor with 12 random nucleotides. One entry per CDR3 protein, called by TCRdb with MiXCR from the 5' RACE reads. The table lists around 1,600,000 distinct CDR3 sequences, roughly 43% of them singletons. As to this clonotype: Its matching antigen is unknown.

This TCR was sampled from a woman under 30 in good health. Sequenced material: blood.

The CDR3, as DNA: TGCAGTGCTTCCCAGGACAGCGAGGAAGCTTTCTTT. This gives the protein CSASQDSEEAFF. The genes are TRBV20-1 and TRBJ1-1; possibly TRBD1 for D (6 bases). This CDR3 contains 12 residues. With 5 bases removed from V and 8 bases from J, the gap between germline ends came to 15 bases. Germline V gives CDR1 DFQATT, CDR2 SNEGSKA (reference sequence).